This TCR beta chain was recorded in a study of cytomegalovirus exposure and HLA in healthy donors. Study results and caveats: Highly shared sequence variants in one cluster were likely a sequencing artifact. TCR beta V- and J-gene trimming, according to a later analysis, was linked to a missense DCLRE1C variant.

PCR was performed using 60 Vbeta and 13 Jbeta primers. TCRdb's copy holds only in-frame clones and misses some; the assay was immunoSEQ multiplex PCR. The sample consists of some 120,000 clones, about 80% of them appearing once. As regards this clone: Its antigen is still unknown.

CDR1 MNHEY and CDR2 SMNVEV come from the germline V gene (reference sequence). The CDR3 runs 15 residues. After removal of 6 bases from V and 0 bases from J, the junction contained 7 bases not matched to a gene. This sequence joins TRBV27 and TRBJ1-2, with 7 positions matching TRBD1. Sequencing was performed on PBMCs. This TCR came from a female donor in good health and CMV-seronegative. The DNA for the CDR3 is TGTGCCAGCAGCGTCAGGGGGGCCTCTAACTATGGCTACACCTTC. Its protein product is CASSVRGASNYGYTF.